This T cell receptor (beta chain) was identified in a study of blood T cell repertoires in COVID-19 (dated by TCRdb to about 2020). With respect to the entire study: Samples covering the acute and convalescent phases of COVID-19 were provided by collaborators in the United States, Italy and Spain. The material from the prospective study consisted of cDNA or gDNA derived from T cells, B-cell-depleted T cells, or PBMCs. The dataset comprised deeply sampled blood TCRbeta repertoires from subjects exposed to, actively infected with, or recovered from COVID-19. The repertoires were released in a freely available public database meant as a resource for research on the immune response to SARS-CoV-2. The samples were drawn from two sources: the first 160 participants of the ongoing ImmuneRACE study, and fewer than 1,500 subjects contributed by 6 global collaborators. Sample metadata almost always included a de-identified subject ID, COVID-19 status, age in years and sex. Where available, HLA class I and class II types were taken from metadata supplied by the sample provider and were not determined by assay-based typing.

Beyond this particular receptor, the publication reports: The amount of clinical and demographic metadata varied by source and participant and was provided uncurated.

Participants in the prospective study were aged roughly 18 to 89 years, lived in under 30 United States geographic areas, and enrolled through a virtual design. In the prospective study, cohorts were assigned on the basis of participant-reported clinical history obtained from a screening survey and a study questionnaire. Recovered participants in ImmuneRACE Cohort 3 were defined as having two consecutive negative NP/OP PCR tests, clearance from a healthcare professional, or resolution of symptoms. In the prospective study, whole blood, serum and a nasopharyngeal or oropharyngeal swab were collected from each participant by mobile phlebotomists. Additional blood draws and questionnaires over an approximately 2-month period could optionally be provided by prospective study participants. Before DNA extraction, prospective study blood samples were shipped either frozen or at room temperature. The CDR3 starts with the cysteine, ends with the phenylalanine, and has 14 residues. Only the CDR3 part of the read is kept: 42 bases, read in frame from the first base. The junction carries 11 bases between V and J, which are trimmed by 6 bases and 1 base respectively. From a lookup of the germline V gene, CDR1 and CDR2 are SNHLY and FYNNEI.

TCRbeta CDR3 regions were amplified from genomic DNA by means of the immunoSEQ Assay, a bias-controlled multiplex PCR. Regarding the original processing steps: Nucleated cell counts per sample were estimated from amplification of reference gene primers within the assay. To quantify the absolute abundance of each unique TCRbeta CDR3 rearrangement, sequence reads were collapsed and filtered. For each sample, productive Simpson clonality was calculated by taking the square root of Simpson's diversity index across productive rearrangements. Drawn from immuneACCESS, this table holds only the in-frame rearrangements with V and J called that TCRdb kept. Clones are partly lost; checked studies trace under half to an unresolved V gene and leave the rest unexplained. That table supplies the V and J calls and clone size; D and trimming were determined from the DNA. The sample data list around 250,000 clones, and approximately 84% of these were observed just once. The ten largest clones represent over 14% of the sample.

Points on this clone: Its antigen is still unknown. Per-nucleotide qualities are absent, and no much larger clonotype sits a single base away.

The chain was built from TRBV2 and TRBJ2-3; a weak D assignment points to TRBD1 (6 bases agree). The sequence was obtained from a man aged 35 to 55 who had recovered from COVID-19. What was sequenced was PBMCs or T cells enriched from blood (not recorded which). The CDR3 protein is CASRITGRTDTQYF. The nucleotides are TGTGCCAGCAGGATCACAGGGCGCACAGATACGCAGTATTTT.